This T cell receptor (beta chain) was found in a study of OX40 agonist ivuxolimab in advanced cancers. The CDR3 has 13 residues. Germline lookup yields CDR1 SEHNR and CDR2 FQNEAQ (reference sequence). Trimming cost V 5 bases and J 4 bases; bases outside gene matches: 4. A word on this clone: Its antigen remains unknown.

General study points: Researchers report that CD8+ T cells had, on average, more expanded clones than CD4+.

The repertoire was sequenced with immunoSEQ multiplex PCR; TCRdb's copy has only in-frame clones and lacks some. The sample yields approximately 28,000 clones, approximately 84% seen once. The chain carries TRBV7-9 and TRBJ1-1; TRBD1 matches 7 bases. Sequencing was performed on CD4+ or CD8+ T cells sorted from blood, taken in a trial of the OX40 agonist ivuxolimab. The TCR comes from an adult with an advanced solid tumor such as melanoma, head and neck, liver or kidney cancer. The CDR3 loop reads CASSLTGPTEAFF. CDR3 sequence (DNA): TGTGCCAGCAGCCTGACAGGGCCCACTGAAGCTTTCTTT.